A single sample gave rise to the 3 T cell receptor beta chains below, sequenced in a study of neurological immune-mediated disorders (dated by TCRdb to the late 2010s). The time point label corresponds to: technical triplicate 2. The protocol used for the library was 5' RACE. Sequencing instrument: Illumina HiSeq 2500. TCRdb reprocessed the public reads (quality trimming at Q25 with fastp, clone calling with MiXCR) and kept in-frame beta chains. Entries are consolidated by CDR3 protein sequence, retaining the most common genes and DNA. Present in this sample are under 70,000 distinct CDR3 sequences, about 24% of which were seen just once. In total, the top ten clones hold about 4.5% of the sample. The sequencing input was PBMCs. These receptors all stem from a man aged 60 to 69 with HTLV-1-associated myelopathy (HAM/TSP).

This clonotype was counted at least ten times. In nucleotides, the CDR3 is TGTGCCAGCAGCTTCAGAGGACTAGCGGGAACGTTTTTT. Its translation is CASSFRGLAGTFF. The chain links TRBV7-2 to TRBJ2-2; 12 bases match TRBD2. The CDR3 has 13 amino acids. V dropped 3 bases and J dropped 16; count of bases not matched to a gene: 6. Looked up from germline, CDR1 is SGHTA and CDR2 is FQGNSA.

About this clonotype: This CDR3 is missing its conserved last phenylalanine or tryptophan, likely due to a read error. Because the CDR3's place on the DNA is in doubt, the DNA is left out and the CDR3 is given as listed by TCRdb. This rearrangement joins TRBV6-5 to TRBJ2-7; the D call in the table, TRBD1, was not verified against the DNA. The germline gives CDR1 MNHEY, CDR2 SVGAGI. The CDR3 totals 12 residues, both ends included. This CDR3 is CASRPQGGEQNL.

About this clonotype: A junction boundary mismatches the germline segment, possibly from a read error. The chain uses TRBV7-2 and TRBJ2-3, with D possibly TRBD2 on 5 matching bases. Germline CDR1 and CDR2: SGHTA and FQGNSA. The length of the CDR3 is 16 residues. This CDR3 is CANSASLPWSTDTQYF. In DNA form, the CDR3 reads TGTGCCAACAGCGCTAGCCTACCTTGGAGCACAGATACGCAGTATTTT.